This TCR beta chain derives from a study of T cells in localized non-small cell lung cancer. Only in-frame clones appear in the TCRdb table, and some are missing; sequencing was by immunoSEQ multiplex PCR. In the table there are approximately 30,000 clones, over 75% of which are singletons. Regarding this clone: No antigen is known for it.

Study-wide results and caveats: Longer overall survival accompanied higher blood T cell density. Out of the top 100 tumor clones, a median 57 were seen in adjacent lung. Uninvolved adjacent lung showed the highest T cell clonality, exceeding tumor.

The specimen comprised peripheral blood, sampled before any cancer treatment. This clonotype was sampled from a male donor aged 60 or over with stage III lung adenocarcinoma.

The CDR3 coding sequence is TGTGCCTGGACTCAAGGGACAGGGTTATTCGAGCAGTACTTC. Residues: CAWTQGTGLFEQYF. The rearrangement uses TRBV30 and TRBJ2-7; TRBD1 matches 9 bases. Germline trimming cut 4 bases from V and 6 bases from J; bases unmatched to any gene: 10. The length of the CDR3 is 14 residues. The germline gives CDR1 GTSNPN, CDR2 SVGIG (reference sequence).